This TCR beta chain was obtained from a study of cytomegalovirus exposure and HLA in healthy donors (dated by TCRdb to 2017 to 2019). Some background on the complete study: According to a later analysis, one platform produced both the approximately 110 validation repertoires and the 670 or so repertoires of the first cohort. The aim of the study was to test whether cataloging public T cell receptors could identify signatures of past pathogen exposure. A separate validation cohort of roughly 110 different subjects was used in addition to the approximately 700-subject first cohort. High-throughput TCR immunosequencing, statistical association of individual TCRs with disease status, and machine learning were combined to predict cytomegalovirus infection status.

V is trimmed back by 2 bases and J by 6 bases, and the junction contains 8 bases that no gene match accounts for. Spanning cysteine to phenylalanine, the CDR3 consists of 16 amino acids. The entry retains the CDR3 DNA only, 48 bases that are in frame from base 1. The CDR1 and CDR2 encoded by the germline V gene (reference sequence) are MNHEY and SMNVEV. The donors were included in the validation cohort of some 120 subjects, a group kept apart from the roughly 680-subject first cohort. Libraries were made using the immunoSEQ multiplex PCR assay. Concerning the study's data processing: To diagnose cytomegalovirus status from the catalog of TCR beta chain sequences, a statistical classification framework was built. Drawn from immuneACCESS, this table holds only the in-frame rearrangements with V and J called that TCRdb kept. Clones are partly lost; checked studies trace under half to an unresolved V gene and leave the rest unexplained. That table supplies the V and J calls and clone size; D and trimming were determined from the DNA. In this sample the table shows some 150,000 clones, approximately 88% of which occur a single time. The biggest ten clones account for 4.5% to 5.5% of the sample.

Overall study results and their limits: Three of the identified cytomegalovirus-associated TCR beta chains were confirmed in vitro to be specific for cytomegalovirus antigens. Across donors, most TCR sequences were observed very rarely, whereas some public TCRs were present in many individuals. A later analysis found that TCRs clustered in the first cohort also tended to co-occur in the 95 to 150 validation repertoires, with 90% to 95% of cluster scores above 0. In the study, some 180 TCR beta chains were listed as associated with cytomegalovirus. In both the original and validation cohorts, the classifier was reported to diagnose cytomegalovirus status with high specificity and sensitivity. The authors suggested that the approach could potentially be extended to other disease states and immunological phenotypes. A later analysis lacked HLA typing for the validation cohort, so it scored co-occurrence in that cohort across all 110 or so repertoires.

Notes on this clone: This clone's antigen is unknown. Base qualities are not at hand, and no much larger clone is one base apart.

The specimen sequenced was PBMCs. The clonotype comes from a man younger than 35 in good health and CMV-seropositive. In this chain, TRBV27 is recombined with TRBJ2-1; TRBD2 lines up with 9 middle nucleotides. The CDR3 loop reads CASSLSGRPWGNEQFF. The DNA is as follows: TGTGCCAGCAGTTTAAGCGGGAGGCCCTGGGGCAATGAGCAGTTCTTC.